Listed below are T cell receptor beta chains from one sample, sequenced in a study of T cells in Graves' hyperthyroidism and ophthalmopathy. TCRdb itself ran the multiplex PCR reads through MiXCR, one entry per CDR3 protein. The table includes more than 300,000 distinct CDR3 sequences, 14% detected once. The sequencing input was blood. Receptor source: a woman under 40 with Graves' hyperthyroidism. CDR3s include the opening cysteine and the closing phenylalanine or tryptophan. A D gene is named only where the DNA matches it firmly. Only some rows state a clone size, as once, few, many or a class for expanded clones.

TRBV20-1,TRBD1,TRBJ2-7,few,TGCAGTGCTACCCGGTCAGGGGGCGGGCTAGTCGTCTACGAGCAGTACTTC,CSATRSGGGLVVYEQYF
TRBV19,.,TRBJ1-5,many,TGTGCCAGTACGGATGAAGGGCGCGGCAATCAGCCCCAGCATTTT,CASTDEGRGNQPQHF
TRBV12-3/TRBV12-4,.,TRBJ1-6,many,TGTGCCAGCAGTTTAGCCCGCCTCTTGATGACCCAGGGGTTTGATTCACCCCTCCACTTT,CASSLARLLMTQGFDSPLHF
TRBV28,.,TRBJ1-5,.,TGTGCCAGCAGTTCCGAAACCAGGGGTCAGTTGCCCGCAAATCAGCCCCAGCATTTT,CASSSETRGQLPANQPQHF
TRBV11-2,TRBD1,TRBJ1-6,many,TGTGCCAGCAGCTGGGGACAGGGGGGACGTATGAATTCACCCCTCCACTTT,CASSWGQGGRMNSPLHF
TRBV15,TRBD1,TRBJ2-7,many,TGTGCCACCAGCAGAGTTAGGACAGGGGTCTACGAGCAGTACTTC,CATSRVRTGVYEQYF
TRBV12-3/TRBV12-4,TRBD2,TRBJ2-4,.,TGTGCCAGCAGTCCTCCGGGACTAGCTAACATTCAGTACTTC,CASSPPGLANIQYF
TRBV12-3/TRBV12-4,.,TRBJ1-1,many,TGTGCCAGCAGTTTCACCAGGGGGAACACTGAAGCTTTCTTT,CASSFTRGNTEAFF
TRBV6-5,TRBD1,TRBJ1-2,many,TGTGCCAGCAGTTACGACAGGGGGAAAGGCTACACCTTC,CASSYDRGKGYTF
TRBV24-1,TRBD2,TRBJ2-1,.,TGTGCCACCAGTGAGGGACTAGCGGGAGGGTTCGATGAGCAGTTCTTC,CATSEGLAGGFDEQFF
TRBV4-3,.,TRBJ2-1,few,TGCGCCAGCAGCCGTGGAGGGGGACCCTACAATGAGCAGTTCTTC,CASSRGGGPYNEQFF
TRBV28,.,TRBJ1-4,many,TGTGCCAGCAGTCGACACGGGGGCCATGAAAAACTGTTTTTT,CASSRHGGHEKLFF
TRBV28,.,TRBJ2-1,many,TGTGCCAGCAGTTTGGAGGGAGGGGGGCAGGGATACAATGAGCAGTTCTTC,CASSLEGGGQGYNEQFF
TRBV28,.,TRBJ2-7,many,TGTGCCAGCAGTTCCCACGGGTACGAGCAGTACTTC,CASSSHGYEQYF
TRBV3-1,.,TRBJ2-3,.,TGTGCCAGCAGCCAAGACCGGACAGCGATAACAGATACGCAGTATTTT,CASSQDRTAITDTQYF
TRBV12-3/TRBV12-4,.,TRBJ2-7,few,TGTGCCAGCAGTTTCCGGAACCCCTACGAGCAGTACTTC,CASSFRNPYEQYF
TRBV11-2,TRBD1,TRBJ2-5,many,TGTGCCAGCAGCTCGACAGGGATGGAGACCCAGTACTTC,CASSSTGMETQYF
TRBV9,TRBD2,TRBJ2-7,many,TGTGCCAGCAGCGAAGCGGGAGGGTGGCACGAGCAGTACTTC,CASSEAGGWHEQYF
TRBV27,TRBD2,TRBJ2-7,.,TGTGCCACCAAACGGGCGGGAGGGGGTTCGGAGCAGTACTTC,CATKRAGGGSEQYF
TRBV6-5,.,TRBJ1-1,many,TGTGCCAGCAGTTACTCCTCGTCATCCGCGCTTGAAGCTTTCTTT,CASSYSSSSALEAFF
TRBV11-2,TRBD1,TRBJ2-7,many,TGTGCCAGCAGCCGCACCTACAGGGGCGGAAGGTACGAGCAGTACTTC,CASSRTYRGGRYEQYF
TRBV28,TRBD2,TRBJ2-1,many,TGTGCCACCACAGGACTAGCGGGAGGCAATGAGCAGTTCTTC,CATTGLAGGNEQFF
TRBV13,TRBD1,TRBJ2-7,.,TGTGCCAGCAGCGGGACAGGGGCCGGCAGGTACGAGCAGTACTTC,CASSGTGAGRYEQYF
TRBV11-2,TRBD2,TRBJ2-7,many,TGTGCCAGCAGCACCCGGACTAGCGGGAACGAGCAGTACTTC,CASSTRTSGNEQYF
TRBV7-3,TRBD2,TRBJ2-3,many,TGTGCCAGCAGCTTATGGGCTAGCGGGAGCGCAGATACGCAGTATTTT,CASSLWASGSADTQYF
TRBV20-1,TRBD2,TRBJ2-2,many,TGCAGTGCGACCGGGACGGGAGGGCGAGACGGGGAGCTGTTTTTT,CSATGTGGRDGELFF
TRBV7-8,.,TRBJ2-5,many,TGTGCCAGCAGCCCACTGGTCCAGGGACGGGAGACCCAGTACTTC,CASSPLVQGRETQYF
TRBV6-5,.,TRBJ1-1,.,TGTGCCAGCAGTTCTCGTCCTGAAGCTTTCTTT,CASSSRPEAFF
TRBV7-2,TRBD1,TRBJ1-1,many,TGTGCCAGCAGCTTATCTTTTCGACGGGACAGCCGGAACACTGAAGCTTTCTTT,CASSLSFRRDSRNTEAFF
TRBV15,.,TRBJ2-5,many,TGTGCCACCAGCTCTTCACCATCCCTCCTCCAAGAGACCCAGTACTTC,CATSSSPSLLQETQYF
TRBV15,TRBD1,TRBJ2-4,few,TGTGCCACCAGCAGAGACGTCTACGACAGGGGAGTGGGCATTCAGTACTTC,CATSRDVYDRGVGIQYF
TRBV6-1,TRBD2,TRBJ2-3,many,TGTGCCAGCAGTGAACCCGTCGGGAGGGCAGATACGCAGTATTTT,CASSEPVGRADTQYF
TRBV29-1,.,TRBJ2-3,few,TGCAGCGTTGTAGGGGGGGTTGGAGATACGCAGTATTTT,CSVVGGVGDTQYF
TRBV13,TRBD2,TRBJ2-3,few,TGTGCCAGCAGCCAACCTAGCGGGAGGGCCCCAGATACGCAGTATTTT,CASSQPSGRAPDTQYF
TRBV19,.,TRBJ1-4,few,TGTGCCAGTAGTAGTATTGAAGACGGTAATGAAAAACTGTTTTTT,CASSSIEDGNEKLFF
TRBV6-1,.,TRBJ2-7,.,TGTGCCAGCAGTGCCCGGCCCCCCCCGGCTCGAGTTAACTACGAGCAGTACTTC,CASSARPPPARVNYEQYF
TRBV28,.,TRBJ1-1,many,TGTGCCAGCAGTCTTCCCGGACCCTACCTGGCTTTCTTT,CASSLPGPYLAFF
TRBV7-2,TRBD2,TRBJ2-3,many,TGTGCTAGCCGACTAGCGGGAGATACGCAGTATTTT,CASRLAGDTQYF
TRBV12-3/TRBV12-4,TRBD2,TRBJ2-5,.,TGTGCCAGCAGTTTCGAAAGCGGGAGGTGGGGGGAGACCCAGTACTTC,CASSFESGRWGETQYF